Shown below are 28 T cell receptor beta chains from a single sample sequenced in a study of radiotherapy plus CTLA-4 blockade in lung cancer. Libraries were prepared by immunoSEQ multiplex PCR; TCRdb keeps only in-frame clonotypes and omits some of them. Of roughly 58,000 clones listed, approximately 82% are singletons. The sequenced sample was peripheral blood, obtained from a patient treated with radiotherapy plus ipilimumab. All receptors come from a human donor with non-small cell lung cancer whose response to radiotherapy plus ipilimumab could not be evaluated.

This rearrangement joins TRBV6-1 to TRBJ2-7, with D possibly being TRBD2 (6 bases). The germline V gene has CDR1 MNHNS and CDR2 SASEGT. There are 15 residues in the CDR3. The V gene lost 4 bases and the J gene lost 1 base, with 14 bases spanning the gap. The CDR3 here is CASSAGGLSSYEQYF. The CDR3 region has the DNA TGTGCCAGCAGTGCCGGGGGATTAAGTTCCTACGAGCAGTACTTC.

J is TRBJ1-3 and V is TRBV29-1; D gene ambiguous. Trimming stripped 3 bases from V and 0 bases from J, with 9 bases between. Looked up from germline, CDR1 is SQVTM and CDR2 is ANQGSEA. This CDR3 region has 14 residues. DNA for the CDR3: TGCAGCGTTGAGCGGGGAAACTCTGGAAACACCATATATTTT. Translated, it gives CSVERGNSGNTIYF.

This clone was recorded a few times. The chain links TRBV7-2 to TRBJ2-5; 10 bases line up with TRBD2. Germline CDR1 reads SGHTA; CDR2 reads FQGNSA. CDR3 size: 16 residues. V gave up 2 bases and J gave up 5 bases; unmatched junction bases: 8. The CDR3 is CASSLRLAGGIETQYF. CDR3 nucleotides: TGTGCCAGCAGCTTAAGATTAGCGGGAGGAATTGAGACCCAGTACTTC.

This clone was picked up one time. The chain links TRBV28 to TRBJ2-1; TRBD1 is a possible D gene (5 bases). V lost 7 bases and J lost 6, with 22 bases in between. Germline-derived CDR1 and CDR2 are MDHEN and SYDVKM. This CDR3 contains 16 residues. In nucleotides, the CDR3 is TGTGCCAGCACCGAGAACTGGGCAAGGGGATCCAATGAGCAGTTCTTC. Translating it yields CASTENWARGSNEQFF.

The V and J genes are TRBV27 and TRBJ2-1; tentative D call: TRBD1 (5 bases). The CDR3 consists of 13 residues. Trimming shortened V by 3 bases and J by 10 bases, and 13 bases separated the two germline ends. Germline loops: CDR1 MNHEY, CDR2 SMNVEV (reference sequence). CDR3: CASSFRDVVEQFF. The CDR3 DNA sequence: TGTGCCAGCAGTTTCAGGGATGTCGTGGAGCAGTTCTTC.

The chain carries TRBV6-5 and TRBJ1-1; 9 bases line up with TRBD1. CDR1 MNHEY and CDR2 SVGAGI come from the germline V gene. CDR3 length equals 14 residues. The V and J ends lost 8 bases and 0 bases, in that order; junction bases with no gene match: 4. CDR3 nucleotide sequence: TGTGCCAGCGGGGACAGGGTCATGAACACTGAAGCTTTCTTT. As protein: CASGDRVMNTEAFF.

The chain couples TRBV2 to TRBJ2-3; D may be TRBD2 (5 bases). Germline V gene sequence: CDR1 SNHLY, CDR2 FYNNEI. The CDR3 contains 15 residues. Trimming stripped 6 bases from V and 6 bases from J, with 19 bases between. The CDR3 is CASRLERGYGDTQYF. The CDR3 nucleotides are TGTGCCAGCAGACTAGAACGAGGGTACGGCGATACGCAGTATTTT. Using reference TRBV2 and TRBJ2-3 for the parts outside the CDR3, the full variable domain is EPEVTQTPSHQVTQMGQEVILRCVPISNHLYFYWYRQILGQKVEFLVSFYNNEISEKSEIFDDQFSVERPDGSNFTLKIRSTKLEDSAMYFCASRLERGYGDTQYFGPGTRLTVL.

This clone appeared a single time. The CDR3 loop is CASSITGTGQPQHF. CDR3 coding DNA: TGTGCCAGTAGTATAACCGGGACAGGGCAGCCCCAGCATTTT. V is TRBV19 and J is TRBJ1-5; TRBD1 aligns across 9 bases. Germline loops: CDR1 LNHDA, CDR2 SQIVND (reference sequence). The junction had 3 bases not matched to a gene; V was cut back by 2 bases and J by 7 bases. CDR3 length: 14 amino acids.

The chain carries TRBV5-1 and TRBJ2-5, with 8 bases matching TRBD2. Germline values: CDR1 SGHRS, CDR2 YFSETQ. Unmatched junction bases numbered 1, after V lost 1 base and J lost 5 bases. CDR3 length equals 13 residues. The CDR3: CASSLTGGETQYF. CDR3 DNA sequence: TGCGCCAGCAGCTTGACGGGGGGGGAGACCCAGTACTTC.

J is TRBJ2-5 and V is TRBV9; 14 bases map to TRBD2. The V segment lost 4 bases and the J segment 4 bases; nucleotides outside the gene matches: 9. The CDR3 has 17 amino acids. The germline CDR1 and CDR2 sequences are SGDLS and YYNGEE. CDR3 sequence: CASSPGGLAGALETQYF. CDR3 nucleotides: TGTGCCAGCAGCCCAGGGGGACTAGCGGGGGCCCTAGAGACCCAGTACTTC.

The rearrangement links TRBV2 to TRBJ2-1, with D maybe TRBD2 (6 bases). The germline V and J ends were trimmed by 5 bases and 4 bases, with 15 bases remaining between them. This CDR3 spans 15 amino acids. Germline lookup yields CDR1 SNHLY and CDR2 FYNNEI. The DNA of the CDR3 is TGTGCCAGCAGTTGGAGCGGGCGGGTATACAATGAGCAGTTCTTC. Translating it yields CASSWSGRVYNEQFF.

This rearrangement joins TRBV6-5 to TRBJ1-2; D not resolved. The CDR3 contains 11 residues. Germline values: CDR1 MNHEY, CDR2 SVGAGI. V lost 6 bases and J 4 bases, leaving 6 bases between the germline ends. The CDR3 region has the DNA TGTGCCAGCAGCGGTGGCTATGGCTACACCTTC. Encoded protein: CASSGGYGYTF.

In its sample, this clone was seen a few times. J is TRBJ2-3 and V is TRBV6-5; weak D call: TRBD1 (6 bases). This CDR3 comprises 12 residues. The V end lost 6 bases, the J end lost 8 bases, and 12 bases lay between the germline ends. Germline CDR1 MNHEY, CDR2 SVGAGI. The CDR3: CASRSQGSTQYF. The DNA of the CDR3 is TGTGCCAGCAGATCCCAGGGGAGTACGCAGTATTTT.

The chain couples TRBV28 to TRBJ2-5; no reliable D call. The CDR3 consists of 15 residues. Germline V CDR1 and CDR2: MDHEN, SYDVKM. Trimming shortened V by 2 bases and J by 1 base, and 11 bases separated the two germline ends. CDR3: CASSLAGILQETQYF. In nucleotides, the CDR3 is TGTGCCAGCAGTTTAGCAGGTATACTCCAAGAGACCCAGTACTTC.

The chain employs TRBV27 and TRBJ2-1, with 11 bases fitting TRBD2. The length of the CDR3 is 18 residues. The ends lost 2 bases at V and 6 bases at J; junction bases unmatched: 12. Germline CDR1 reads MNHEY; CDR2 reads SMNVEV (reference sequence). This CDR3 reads CASSLIPIAGGPSNEQFF. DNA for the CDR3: TGTGCCAGCAGTTTAATTCCCATAGCGGGAGGGCCGAGCAATGAGCAGTTCTTC.

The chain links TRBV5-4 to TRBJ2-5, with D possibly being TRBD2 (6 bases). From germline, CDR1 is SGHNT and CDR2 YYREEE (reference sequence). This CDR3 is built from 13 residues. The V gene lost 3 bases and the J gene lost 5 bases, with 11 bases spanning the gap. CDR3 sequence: CASSSRDLETQYF. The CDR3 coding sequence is TGTGCCAGCAGCTCCCGGGACTTGGAGACCCAGTACTTC.

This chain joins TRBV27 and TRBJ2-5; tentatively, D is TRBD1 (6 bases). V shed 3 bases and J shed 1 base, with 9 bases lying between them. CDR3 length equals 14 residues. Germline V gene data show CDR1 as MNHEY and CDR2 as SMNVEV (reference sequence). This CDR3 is CASSFQGTQETQYF. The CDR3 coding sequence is TGTGCCAGCAGTTTCCAGGGGACCCAAGAGACCCAGTACTTC.

The CDR3 region has the DNA TGTGCCAGCAGCTCAGGACAGGGGAGCTATGGCTACACCTTC. Amino acids: CASSSGQGSYGYTF. The chain joins TRBV6-5 to TRBJ1-2; TRBD1 agrees at 9 bases. The germline V gene has CDR1 MNHEY and CDR2 SVGAGI. J lost 4 bases, V lost 6 bases, and 6 bases had no gene match. The CDR3 is 14 residues long.

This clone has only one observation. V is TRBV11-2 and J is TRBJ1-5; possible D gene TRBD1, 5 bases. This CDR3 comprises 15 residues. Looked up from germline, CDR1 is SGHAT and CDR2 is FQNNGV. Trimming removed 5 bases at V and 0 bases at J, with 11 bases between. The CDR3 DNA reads TGTGCCAGCAGCGCGGGGGAATATAGCAATCAGCCCCAGCATTTT. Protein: CASSAGEYSNQPQHF.

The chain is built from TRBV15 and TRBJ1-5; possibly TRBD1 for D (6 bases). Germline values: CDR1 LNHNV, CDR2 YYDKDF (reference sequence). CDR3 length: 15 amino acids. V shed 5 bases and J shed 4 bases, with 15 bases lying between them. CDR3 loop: CATSVGLQGNQPQHF. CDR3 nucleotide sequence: TGTGCCACCAGCGTAGGTCTCCAGGGGAATCAGCCCCAGCATTTT.

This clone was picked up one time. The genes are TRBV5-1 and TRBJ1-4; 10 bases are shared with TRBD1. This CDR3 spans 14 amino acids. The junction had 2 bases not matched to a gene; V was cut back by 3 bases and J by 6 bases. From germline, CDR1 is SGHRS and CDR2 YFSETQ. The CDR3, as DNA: TGCGCCAGCAGCTCCGGGACAGGGGATGAAAAACTGTTTTTT. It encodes CASSSGTGDEKLFF.

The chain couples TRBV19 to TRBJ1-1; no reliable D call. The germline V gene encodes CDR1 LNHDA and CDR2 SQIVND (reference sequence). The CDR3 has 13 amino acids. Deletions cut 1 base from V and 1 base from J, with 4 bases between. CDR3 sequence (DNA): TGTGCCAGTAGTATAGGTCAGAACACTGAAGCTTTCTTT. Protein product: CASSIGQNTEAFF.

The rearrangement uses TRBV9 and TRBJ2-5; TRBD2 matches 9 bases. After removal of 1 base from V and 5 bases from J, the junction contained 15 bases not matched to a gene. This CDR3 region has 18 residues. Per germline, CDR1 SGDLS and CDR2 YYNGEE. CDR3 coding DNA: TGTGCCAGCAGCGTACACGCTCGGAGCGGGAGGTCCTATGAGACCCAGTACTTC. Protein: CASSVHARSGRSYETQYF.

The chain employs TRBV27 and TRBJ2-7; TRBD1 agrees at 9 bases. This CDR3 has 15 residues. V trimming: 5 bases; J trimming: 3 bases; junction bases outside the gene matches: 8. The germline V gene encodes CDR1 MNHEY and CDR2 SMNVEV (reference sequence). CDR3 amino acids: CASSTRQGGYYEQYF. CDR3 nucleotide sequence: TGTGCCAGCAGTACTCGACAGGGGGGGTACTACGAGCAGTACTTC.

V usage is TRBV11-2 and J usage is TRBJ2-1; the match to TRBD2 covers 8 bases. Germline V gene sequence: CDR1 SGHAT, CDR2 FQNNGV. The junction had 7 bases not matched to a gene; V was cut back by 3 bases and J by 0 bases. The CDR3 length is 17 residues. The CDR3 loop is CASSLFPGRDSYNEQFF. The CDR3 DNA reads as TGTGCCAGCAGCTTGTTTCCCGGGAGGGACTCCTACAATGAGCAGTTCTTC.

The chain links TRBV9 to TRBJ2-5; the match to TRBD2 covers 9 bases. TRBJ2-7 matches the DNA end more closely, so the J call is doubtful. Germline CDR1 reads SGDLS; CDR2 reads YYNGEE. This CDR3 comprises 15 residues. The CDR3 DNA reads TGTGCCAGCAGCGTAGGGAGCGGGGGGACCTACGAGCAGTACTTC. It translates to CASSVGSGGTYEQYF.

This CDR3 is CASSFYGGGNNEQFF. The CDR3 region has the DNA TGTGCCAGCAGCTTCTACGGCGGGGGGAACAATGAGCAGTTCTTC. The chain joins TRBV7-2 to TRBJ2-1; 8 bases map to TRBD2. With 3 bases clipped from V and 5 bases from J, the junction kept 6 bases outside the gene matches. The CDR3 consists of 15 residues. Germline CDR1 is SGHTA and CDR2 is FQGNSA.

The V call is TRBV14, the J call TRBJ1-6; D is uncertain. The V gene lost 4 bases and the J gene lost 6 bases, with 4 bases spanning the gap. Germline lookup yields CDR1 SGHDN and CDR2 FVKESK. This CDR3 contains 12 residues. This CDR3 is CASSLSNSPLHF. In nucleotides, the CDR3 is TGTGCCAGCAGCCTGAGTAATTCACCCCTCCACTTT.